The rows below give T cell receptor beta chains drawn from one sample of a study of cytomegalovirus exposure and HLA in healthy donors. Sequenced by immunoSEQ multiplex PCR; TCRdb stores in-frame clones only, minus some. The profile shows about 110,000 clones, roughly 82% of them singletons. Sequencing was performed on PBMCs. These receptors came from a man in his forties or fifties in good health and CMV-seronegative. Both conserved end residues are part of each CDR3. The D gene is left open where the match is weak. Not every row has a clone size; where given, it reads once, few, many or a size class.

d_call	v_call	clone_size	j_call	cdr3_nt	cdr3_aa
TRBD1	TRBV11-2	.	TRBJ2-2	TGTGCCAGCAGCCGAAAACAGGGGGTAGACACCGGGGAGCTGTTTTTT	CASSRKQGVDTGELFF
TRBD2	TRBV7-3	.	TRBJ2-3	TGTGCCAGCAGCTCCAGCGGGGGGGTTACAGATACGCAGTATTTT	CASSSSGGVTDTQYF
TRBD2	TRBV11-3	.	TRBJ2-3	TGTGCCAGCAGCTTAGGAAGGACTAGCGTGAGCCCAGATACGCAGTATTTT	CASSLGRTSVSPDTQYF
.	TRBV6-6	.	TRBJ1-4	TGTGCCAGCAGCGACCTGGGGGGGGGTTACGGAAAACTGTTTTTT	CASSDLGGGYGKLFF
TRBD1	TRBV28	once	TRBJ1-1	TGTGCCAGCAGTACGACGGGACAGGGGAACACTGAAGCTTTCTTT	CASSTTGQGNTEAFF
.	TRBV4-3	.	TRBJ1-3	TGCGCCAGCAGCCAAGGGCCCCACAGGGTGGGAATAAGAAACACCATATATTTT	CASSQGPHRVGIRNTIYF
.	TRBV7-2	.	TRBJ2-2	TGTGCCAGCAGCTTAGTACTAAACACCGGGGAGCTGTTTTTT	CASSLVLNTGELFF
TRBD2	TRBV29-1	.	TRBJ2-1	TGCAGCGTTAGTAGCGGGGGGTACAATGAGCAGTTCTTC	CSVSSGGYNEQFF
.	TRBV4-1	once	TRBJ1-2	TGCGCCAGCAGGGAGAACTCTGGCTACACCTTC	CASRENSGYTF
.	TRBV4-1	.	TRBJ1-3	TGCGCCAGCAGCCAAGATTTAGGACACGGAAACACCATATATTTT	CASSQDLGHGNTIYF
.	TRBV7-8	.	TRBJ2-2	TGTGCCAGCAGCTTAGAGGGGGGGCTCGGCACCGGGGAGCTGTTTTTT	CASSLEGGLGTGELFF
.	TRBV9	few	TRBJ2-2	TGTGCCAGCAGAGACGACTGGACCGGGGAGCTGTTTTTT	CASRDDWTGELFF
.	TRBV30	.	TRBJ2-5	TGTGCCTGGAGTCTCGGGGTACAAGAGACCCAGTACTTC	CAWSLGVQETQYF
TRBD1	TRBV12-5	.	TRBJ2-3	TGTGCTAGTGGTTTGGGAATTACAGGGGCGGATACGCAGTATTTT	CASGLGITGADTQYF
TRBD2	TRBV19	.	TRBJ2-2	TGTGCCAGTAGTATTACCGGGACTAGCCCTGGCGGGGAGCTGTTTTTT	CASSITGTSPGGELFF
TRBD1	TRBV11-2	.	TRBJ1-2	TGTGCCAGCAGCGCCCGGGACAGCAGATATGGCTACACCTTC	CASSARDSRYGYTF
TRBD1	TRBV7-2	.	TRBJ2-4	TGTGCCAGCAGCCCCGGACAGGGGCCCCAAAACATTCAGTACTTC	CASSPGQGPQNIQYF
.	TRBV29-1	.	TRBJ1-5	TGCAGCGTAGCCCGGGACACCAATCGGCCCCAGCATTTT	CSVARDTNRPQHF
TRBD1	TRBV4-1	.	TRBJ2-1	TGCGCCAGCAGCGCACACGGACAGGTAGTAGTAAATGAGCAGTTCTTC	CASSAHGQVVVNEQFF
.	TRBV15	.	TRBJ2-5	TGTGCCACCAGCGGAGATCTTGCAGGGCGAGAGACCCAGTACTTC	CATSGDLAGRETQYF
.	TRBV9	.	TRBJ1-6	TGTGCCAGCAAAAAAGGAGAGGACAGTAGAAATTCACCCCTCCACTTT	CASKKGEDSRNSPLHF
.	TRBV5-1	.	TRBJ1-1	TGCGCCTCTTGGACGGGAGACACTGAAGCTTTCTTT	CASWTGDTEAFF
TRBD1	TRBV4-1	.	TRBJ2-4	TGCGCCAGCAGCTACGTGGACAGGGAGAGAAACATTCAGTACTTC	CASSYVDRERNIQYF
.	TRBV5-4	.	TRBJ1-2	TGTGCCAGCAGCTTGGCCTCGGTTAACTATGGCTACACCTTC	CASSLASVNYGYTF
TRBD1	TRBV11-2	.	TRBJ1-1	TGTGCCAGCAGCCCGGGACAGGTTGGTGAAGCTTTCTTT	CASSPGQVGEAFF
.	TRBV7-9	.	TRBJ1-1	TGTGCCAGCAGCTTAACCGGGAGCATCACTGAAGCTTTCTTT	CASSLTGSITEAFF
TRBD2	TRBV4-1	.	TRBJ2-1	TGCGCCAGCAGCCAAGATGGGATAGCGGGGGGATACAATGAGCAGTTCTTC	CASSQDGIAGGYNEQFF
.	TRBV10-1	.	TRBJ2-3	TGCGCCAGCAGTAAAGACTTGTACACAGATACGCAGTATTTT	CASSKDLYTDTQYF
TRBD1	TRBV7-9	few	TRBJ2-3	TGTGCCAGCAGTCCCCCAGGGGGCGTCACAGATACGCAGTATTTT	CASSPPGGVTDTQYF
.	TRBV27	.	TRBJ1-5	TGTGCCAGCAGTTTACAGGGCTTCGCTTATAGCAATCAGCCCCAGCATTTT	CASSLQGFAYSNQPQHF
.	TRBV30	.	TRBJ1-2	TGTGCCTGGACCCACTGGGGAGGGAAAGCTAACTATGGCTACACCTTC	CAWTHWGGKANYGYTF
.	TRBV5-5	.	TRBJ1-1	TGTGCCAGCAGCCTGGGTGTCGGCACTGAAGCTTTCTTT	CASSLGVGTEAFF
TRBD1	TRBV2	.	TRBJ1-6	TGTGCCATCCCGACAGGGGGCAGGGATTCACCCCTCCACTTT	CAIPTGGRDSPLHF
TRBD1	TRBV19	.	TRBJ1-2	TGTGCCAGTAGTATAGCTCAAGGAGGGACAGGGGGCTTCTATGGCTACACCTTC	CASSIAQGGTGGFYGYTF
.	TRBV2	.	TRBJ1-4	TGTGCCAGCTGCAGGGAGGTGAATGAAAAACTGTTTTTT	CASCREVNEKLFF
.	TRBV5-1	few	TRBJ2-2	TGCGCCAGCAGCTACCCGACAGAAAACACCGGGGAGCTGTTTTTT	CASSYPTENTGELFF
.	TRBV27	.	TRBJ1-6	TGTGCCAGCAGTGTACCGGGACTGCAAAATTCACCCCTCCACTTT	CASSVPGLQNSPLHF
TRBD1	TRBV29-1	.	TRBJ1-3	TGCAGCGTTGAGACAGGGGGAAACACCATATATTTT	CSVETGGNTIYF
TRBD1	TRBV6-1	.	TRBJ1-2	TGTGCCAGCAGTGAAGTTGGGACAGGGGTCCTTCATGGCTACACCTTC	CASSEVGTGVLHGYTF
TRBD2	TRBV4-2	.	TRBJ2-6	TGTGCCAGCAGCCAGGGGGGACTAGCTGCAACCTCTGGGGCCAACGTCCTGACTTTC	CASSQGGLAATSGANVLTF
.	TRBV7-9	.	TRBJ1-1	TGTGCCAGCAGCTTGGAGACTCTGACTGAAGCTTTCTTT	CASSLETLTEAFF